The clone carrying this T cell receptor (beta chain) was counted many times. Its specificity is unknown. The data stem from a study of T cells after yellow fever vaccination. Points from the study as a whole: A large majority of primary-vaccination clones showed up again after the booster (about 97% CD4, about 87% CD8). Among all clonotypes, a small share was observed in both CD4 and CD8 compartments. It was a weaker secondary response, yet one that peaked faster, at day 5 versus 15.

TCRdb re-called the 5' RACE reads through MiXCR, storing one row per CDR3 protein. The sample carries about 69,000 distinct CDR3 sequences, approximately 5% recorded once. Germline V lookup: CDR1 MNHEY, CDR2 SVGAGI. J gave up 5 bases and V 0 bases, and 13 bases lay outside the gene matches. The CDR3 runs to 18 residues. The origin of this receptor is a man younger than 35 who received the YFV17D yellow fever vaccine. Sample: CD4+ T cells sorted from PBMCs, taken less than 18 days after the first yellow fever vaccination. This sequence joins TRBV6-5 and TRBJ2-3, with 8 bases aligning to TRBD1. The CDR3 loop is CASSYSTGGFGKVDTQYF. The CDR3 DNA is TGTGCCAGCAGTTACTCAACAGGGGGGTTCGGGAAGGTAGATACGCAGTATTTT.